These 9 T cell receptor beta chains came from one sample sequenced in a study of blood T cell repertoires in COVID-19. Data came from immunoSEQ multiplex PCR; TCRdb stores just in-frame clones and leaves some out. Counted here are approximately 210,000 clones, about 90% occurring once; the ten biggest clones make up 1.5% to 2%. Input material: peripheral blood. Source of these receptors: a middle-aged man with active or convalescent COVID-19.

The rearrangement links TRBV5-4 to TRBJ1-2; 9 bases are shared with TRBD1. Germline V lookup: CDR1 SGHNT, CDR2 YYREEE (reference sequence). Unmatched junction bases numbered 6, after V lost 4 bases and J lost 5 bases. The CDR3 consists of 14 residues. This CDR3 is CASSPGQGWYGYTF. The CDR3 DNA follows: TGTGCCAGCAGCCCGGGACAGGGATGGTATGGCTACACCTTC.

Here the CDR3 DNA reads TGTGCCAGCAGCGTGGGAAAGACAGGGAACACTGAAGCTTTCTTT. The encoded protein is CASSVGKTGNTEAFF. V gene TRBV9 combines with J gene TRBJ1-1; TRBD1 is a possible D gene (6 bases). Per germline, CDR1 SGDLS and CDR2 YYNGEE. Between the trimmed V and J ends, which lost 2 bases and 1 base, there was a span of 12 bases. This CDR3 has 15 residues.

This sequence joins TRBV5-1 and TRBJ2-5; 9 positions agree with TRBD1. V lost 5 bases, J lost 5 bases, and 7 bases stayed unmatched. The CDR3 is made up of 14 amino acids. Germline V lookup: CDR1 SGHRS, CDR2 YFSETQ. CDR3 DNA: TGCGCCAGCAGTATACAGGGGGCGATGGAGACCCAGTACTTC. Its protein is CASSIQGAMETQYF.

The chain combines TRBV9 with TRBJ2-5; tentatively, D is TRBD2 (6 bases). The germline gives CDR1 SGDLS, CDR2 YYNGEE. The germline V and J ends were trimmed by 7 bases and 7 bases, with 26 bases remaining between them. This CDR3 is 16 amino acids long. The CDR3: CASSGGGSSTLGTQYF. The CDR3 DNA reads TGTGCCAGCTCCGGTGGGGGGAGTAGTACACTCGGGACCCAGTACTTC.

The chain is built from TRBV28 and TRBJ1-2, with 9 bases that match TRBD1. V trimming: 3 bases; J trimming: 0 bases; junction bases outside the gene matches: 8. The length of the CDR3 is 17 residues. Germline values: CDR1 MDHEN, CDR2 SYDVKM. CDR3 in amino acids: CASSFRHRGRTNYGYTF. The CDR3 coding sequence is TGTGCCAGCAGTTTCCGCCACAGGGGGCGAACTAACTATGGCTACACCTTC.

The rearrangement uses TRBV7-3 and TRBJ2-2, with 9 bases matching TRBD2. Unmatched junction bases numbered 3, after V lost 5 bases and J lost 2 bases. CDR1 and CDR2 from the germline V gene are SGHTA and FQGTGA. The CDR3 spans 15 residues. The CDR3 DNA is TGTGCCAGCAGCCCTAGCGGGATAAACACCGGGGAGCTGTTTTTT. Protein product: CASSPSGINTGELFF.

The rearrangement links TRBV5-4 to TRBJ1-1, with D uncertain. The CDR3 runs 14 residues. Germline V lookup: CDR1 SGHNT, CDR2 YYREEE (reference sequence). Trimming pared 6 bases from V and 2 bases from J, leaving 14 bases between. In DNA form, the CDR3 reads TGTGCCAGCACCCAGGTCGGATTTAACACTGAAGCTTTCTTT. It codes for CASTQVGFNTEAFF.

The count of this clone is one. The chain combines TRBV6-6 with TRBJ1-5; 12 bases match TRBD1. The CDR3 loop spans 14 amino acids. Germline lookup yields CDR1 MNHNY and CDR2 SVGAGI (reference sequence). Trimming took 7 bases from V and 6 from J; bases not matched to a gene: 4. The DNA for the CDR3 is TGTGCCAGCACGGGACAGGGGGCGAGTCAGCCCCAGCATTTT. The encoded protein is CASTGQGASQPQHF.

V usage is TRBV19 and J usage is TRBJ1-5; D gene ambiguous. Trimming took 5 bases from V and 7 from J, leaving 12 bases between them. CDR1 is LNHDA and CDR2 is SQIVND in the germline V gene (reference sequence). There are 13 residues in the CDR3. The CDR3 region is CASSVRVRQPQHF. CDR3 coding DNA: TGTGCCAGTAGTGTCCGGGTCCGGCAGCCCCAGCATTTT.